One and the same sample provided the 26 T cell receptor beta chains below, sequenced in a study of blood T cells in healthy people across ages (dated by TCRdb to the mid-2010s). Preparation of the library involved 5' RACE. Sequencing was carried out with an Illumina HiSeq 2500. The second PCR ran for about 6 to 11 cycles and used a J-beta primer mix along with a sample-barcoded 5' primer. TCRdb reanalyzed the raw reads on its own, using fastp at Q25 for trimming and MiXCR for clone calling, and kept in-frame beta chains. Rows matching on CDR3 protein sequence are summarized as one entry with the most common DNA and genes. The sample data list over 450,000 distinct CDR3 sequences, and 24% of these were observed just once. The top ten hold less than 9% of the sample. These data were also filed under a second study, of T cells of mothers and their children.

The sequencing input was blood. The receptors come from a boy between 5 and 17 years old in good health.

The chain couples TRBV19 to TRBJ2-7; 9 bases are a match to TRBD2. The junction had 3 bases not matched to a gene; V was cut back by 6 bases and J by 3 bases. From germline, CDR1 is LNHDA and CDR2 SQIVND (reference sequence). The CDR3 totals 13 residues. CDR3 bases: TGTGCCAGTAGGGGAGCGGGGGGCTACGAGCAGTACTTC. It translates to CASRGAGGYEQYF.

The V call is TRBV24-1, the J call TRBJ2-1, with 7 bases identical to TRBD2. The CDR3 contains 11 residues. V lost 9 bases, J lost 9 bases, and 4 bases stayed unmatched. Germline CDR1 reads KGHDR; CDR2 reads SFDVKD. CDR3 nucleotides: TGTGCCACCGGGAGGGGAGTTGAGCAGTTCTTC. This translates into CATGRGVEQFF.

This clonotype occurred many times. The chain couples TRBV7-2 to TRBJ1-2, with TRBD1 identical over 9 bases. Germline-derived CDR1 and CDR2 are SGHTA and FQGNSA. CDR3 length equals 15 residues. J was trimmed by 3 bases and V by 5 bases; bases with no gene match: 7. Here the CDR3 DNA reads TGTGCCAGCAGCCCGGGGACAGGGATTGACTATGGCTACACCTTC. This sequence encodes CASSPGTGIDYGYTF.

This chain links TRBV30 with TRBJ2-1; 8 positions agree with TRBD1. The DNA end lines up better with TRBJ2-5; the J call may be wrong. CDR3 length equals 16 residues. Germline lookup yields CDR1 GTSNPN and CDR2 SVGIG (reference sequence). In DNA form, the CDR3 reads TGTGCCTGGAGTGTACCCTGGACAGGGAATGGGGAGACCCAGTACTTC. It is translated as CAWSVPWTGNGETQYF.

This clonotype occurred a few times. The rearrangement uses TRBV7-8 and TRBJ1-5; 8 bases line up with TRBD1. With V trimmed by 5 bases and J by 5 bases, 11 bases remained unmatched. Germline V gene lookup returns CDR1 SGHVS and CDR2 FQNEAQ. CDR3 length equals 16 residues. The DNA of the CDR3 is TGTGCCAGCAGCCAACTAGGACAGGGTCCTGATCAGCCCCAGCATTTT. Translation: CASSQLGQGPDQPQHF. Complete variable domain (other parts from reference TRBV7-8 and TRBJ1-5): GAGVSQSPRYKVAKRGQDVALRCDPISGHVSLFWYQQALGQGPEFLTYFQNEAQLDKSGLPSDRFFAERPEGSVSTLKIQRTQQEDSAVYLCASSQLGQGPDQPQHFGDGTRLSIL.

In DNA, the CDR3 is TGTGCCAGCAGTTTGATTCAGGGGCCCCGTGGGACTGAAGCTTTCTTT. Translating gives CASSLIQGPRGTEAFF. The chain combines TRBV28 with TRBJ1-1, with TRBD1 as a possible D gene (6 bases). The CDR3 has 16 residues. Germline CDR1 is MDHEN and CDR2 is SYDVKM. The V end was cut by 3 bases, the J end by 5 bases, with 19 bases between.

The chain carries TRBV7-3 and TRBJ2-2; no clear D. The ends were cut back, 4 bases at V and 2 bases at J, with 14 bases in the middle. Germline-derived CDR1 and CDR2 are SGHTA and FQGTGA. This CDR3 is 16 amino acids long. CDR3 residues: CASSSAGPRNTGELFF. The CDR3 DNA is TGTGCCAGCAGCTCCGCTGGGCCCAGAAACACCGGGGAGCTGTTTTTT.

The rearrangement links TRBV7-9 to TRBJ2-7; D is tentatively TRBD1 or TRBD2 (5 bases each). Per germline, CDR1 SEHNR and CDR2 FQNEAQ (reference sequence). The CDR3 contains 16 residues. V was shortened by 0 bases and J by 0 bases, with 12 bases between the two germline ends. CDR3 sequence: CASSLAGRGSSYEQYF. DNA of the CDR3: TGTGCCAGCAGCTTAGCGGGGCGAGGGAGCTCCTACGAGCAGTACTTC.

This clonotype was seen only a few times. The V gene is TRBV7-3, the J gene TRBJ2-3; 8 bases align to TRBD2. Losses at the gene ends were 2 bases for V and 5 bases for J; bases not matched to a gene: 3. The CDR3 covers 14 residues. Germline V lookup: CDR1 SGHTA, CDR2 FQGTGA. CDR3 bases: TGTGCCAGCAGCTTACACGGGGGGGTAGATACGCAGTATTTT. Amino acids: CASSLHGGVDTQYF. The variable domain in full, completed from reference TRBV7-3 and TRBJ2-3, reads GAGVSQTPSNKVTEKGKYVELRCDPISGHTALYWYRQSLGQGPEFLIYFQGTGAADDSGLPNDRFFAVRPEGSVSTLKIQRTERGDSAVYLCASSLHGGVDTQYFGPGTRLTVL.

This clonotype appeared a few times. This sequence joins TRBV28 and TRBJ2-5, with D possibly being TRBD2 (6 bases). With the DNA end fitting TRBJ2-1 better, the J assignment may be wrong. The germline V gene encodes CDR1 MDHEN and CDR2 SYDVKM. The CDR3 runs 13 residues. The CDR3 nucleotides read TGTGCCAGCCTTGGAGGGTTCCACAATGAGCAGTTCTTC. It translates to CASLGGFHNEQFF.

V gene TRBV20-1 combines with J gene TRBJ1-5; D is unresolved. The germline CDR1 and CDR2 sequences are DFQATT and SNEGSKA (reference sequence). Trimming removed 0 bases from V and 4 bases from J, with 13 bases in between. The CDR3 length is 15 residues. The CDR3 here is CSARDPGPANQPQHF. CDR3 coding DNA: TGCAGTGCTAGAGATCCCGGACCGGCGAATCAGCCCCAGCATTTT.

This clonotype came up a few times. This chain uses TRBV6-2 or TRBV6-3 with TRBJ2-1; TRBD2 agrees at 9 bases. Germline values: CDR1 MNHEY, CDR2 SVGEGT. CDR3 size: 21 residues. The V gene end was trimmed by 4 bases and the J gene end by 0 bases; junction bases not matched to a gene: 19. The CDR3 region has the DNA TGTGCCAGCAGTTCACGATCTAGCGGGGCCCAAACCATTAGCTCCTACAATGAGCAGTTCTTC. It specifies CASSSRSSGAQTISSYNEQFF.

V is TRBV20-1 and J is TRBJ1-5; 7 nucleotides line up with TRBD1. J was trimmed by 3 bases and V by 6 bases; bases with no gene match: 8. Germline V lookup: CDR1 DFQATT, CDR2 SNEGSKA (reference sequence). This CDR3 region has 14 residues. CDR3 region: CSAWGDSFNQPQHF. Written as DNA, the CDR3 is TGCAGTGCCTGGGGGGACAGCTTCAATCAGCCCCAGCATTTT.

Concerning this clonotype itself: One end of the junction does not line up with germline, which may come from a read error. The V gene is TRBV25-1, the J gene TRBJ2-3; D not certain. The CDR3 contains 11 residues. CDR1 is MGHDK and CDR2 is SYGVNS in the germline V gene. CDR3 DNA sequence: TGTGCCAGCAGTTTCACAGTTACGCAGTATTTT. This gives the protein CASSFTVTQYF.

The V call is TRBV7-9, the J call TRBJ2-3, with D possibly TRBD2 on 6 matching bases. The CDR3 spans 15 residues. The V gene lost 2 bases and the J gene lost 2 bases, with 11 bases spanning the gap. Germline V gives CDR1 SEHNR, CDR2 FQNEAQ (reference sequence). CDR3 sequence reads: CASSLFRGNTDTQYF. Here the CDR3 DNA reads TGTGCCAGCAGCTTATTTCGGGGGAACACAGATACGCAGTATTTT.

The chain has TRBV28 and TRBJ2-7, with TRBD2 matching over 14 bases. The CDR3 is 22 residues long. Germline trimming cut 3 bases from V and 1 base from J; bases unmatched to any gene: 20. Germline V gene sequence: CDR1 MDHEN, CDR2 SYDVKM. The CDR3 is CASSFIALPGLAGALGSYEQYF. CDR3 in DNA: TGTGCCAGCAGTTTTATCGCCCTCCCGGGACTAGCGGGGGCTCTAGGGTCCTACGAGCAGTACTTC.

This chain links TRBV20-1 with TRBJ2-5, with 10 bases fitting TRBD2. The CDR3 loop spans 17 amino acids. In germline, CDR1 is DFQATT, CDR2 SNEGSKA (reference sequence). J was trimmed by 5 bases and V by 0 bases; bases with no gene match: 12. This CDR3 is CSARDRLAGAYRETQYF. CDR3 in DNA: TGCAGTGCTAGAGATCGCCTAGCGGGGGCTTATAGGGAGACCCAGTACTTC.

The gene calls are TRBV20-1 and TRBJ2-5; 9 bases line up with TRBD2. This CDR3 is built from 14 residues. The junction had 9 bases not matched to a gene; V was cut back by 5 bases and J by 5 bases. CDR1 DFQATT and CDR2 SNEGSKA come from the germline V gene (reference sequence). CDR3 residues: CSALQRGAGETQYF. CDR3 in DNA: TGCAGTGCTTTACAGCGGGGGGCCGGGGAGACCCAGTACTTC.

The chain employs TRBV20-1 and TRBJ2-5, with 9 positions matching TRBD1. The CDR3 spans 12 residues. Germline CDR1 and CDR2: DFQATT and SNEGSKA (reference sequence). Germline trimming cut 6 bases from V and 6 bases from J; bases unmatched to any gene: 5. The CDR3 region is CSAEGQGKTQYF. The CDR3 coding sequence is TGCAGTGCGGAAGGACAGGGGAAGACCCAGTACTTC.

CDR3 region: CASRTGRTTPLHF. The CDR3 DNA reads as TGTGCCAGCCGAACAGGGAGGACGACACCCCTCCACTTT. This chain uses TRBV6-5 with TRBJ1-6, with D perhaps matching TRBD1 (6 bases). Germline V CDR1 and CDR2: MNHEY, SVGAGI. The V end was cut by 8 bases, the J end by 11 bases, with 16 bases between. CDR3 size: 13 residues.

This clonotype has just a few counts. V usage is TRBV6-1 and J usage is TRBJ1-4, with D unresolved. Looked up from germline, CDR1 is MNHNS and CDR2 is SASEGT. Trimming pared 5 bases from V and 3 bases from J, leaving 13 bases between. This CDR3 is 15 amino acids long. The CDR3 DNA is TGTGCCAGCAGTCCCTTGCGGGGTCCTAATGAAAAACTGTTTTTT. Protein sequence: CASSPLRGPNEKLFF.

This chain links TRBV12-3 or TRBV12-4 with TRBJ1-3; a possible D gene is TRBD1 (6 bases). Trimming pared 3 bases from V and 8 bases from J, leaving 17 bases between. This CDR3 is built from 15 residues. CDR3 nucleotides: TGTGCCAGCAGTTTTGATGCAGGGGTTGTCGACACCATATATTTT. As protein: CASSFDAGVVDTIYF.

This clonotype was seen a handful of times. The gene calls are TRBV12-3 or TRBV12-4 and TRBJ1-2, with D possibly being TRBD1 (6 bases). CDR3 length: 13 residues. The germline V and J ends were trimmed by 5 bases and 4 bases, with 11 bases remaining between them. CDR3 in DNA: TGTGCCAGCAGTCGCGCGGACAGCTATGGCTACACCTTC. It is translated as CASSRADSYGYTF.

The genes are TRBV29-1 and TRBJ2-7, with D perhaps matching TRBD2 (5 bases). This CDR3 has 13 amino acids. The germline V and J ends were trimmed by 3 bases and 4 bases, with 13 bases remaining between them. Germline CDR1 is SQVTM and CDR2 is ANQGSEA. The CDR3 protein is CSVDIPGGYEQYF. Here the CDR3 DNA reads TGCAGCGTTGATATCCCAGGAGGTTACGAGCAGTACTTC.

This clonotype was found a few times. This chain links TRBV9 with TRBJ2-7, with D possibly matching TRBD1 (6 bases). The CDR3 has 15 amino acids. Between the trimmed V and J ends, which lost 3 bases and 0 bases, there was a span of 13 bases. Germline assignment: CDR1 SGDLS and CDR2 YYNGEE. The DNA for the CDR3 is TGTGCCAGCAGCGCTGGACAGTCCTCCTCCTACGAGCAGTACTTC. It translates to CASSAGQSSSYEQYF.

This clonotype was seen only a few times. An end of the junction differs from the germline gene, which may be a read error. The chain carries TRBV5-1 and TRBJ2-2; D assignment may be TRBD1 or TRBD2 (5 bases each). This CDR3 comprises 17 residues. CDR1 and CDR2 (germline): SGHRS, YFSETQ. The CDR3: CASSLAGGQGNTGELFF. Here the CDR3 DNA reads TGTGCCAGCAGCTTGGCCGGCGGGCAGGGGAACACCGGGGAGCTGTTTTTT.